Below are 21 T cell receptor beta chains sequenced from a single sample in a study of somatic mutations in cytotoxic T cells in rheumatoid arthritis (dated by TCRdb to about 2017). Library construction relied on the immunoSEQ multiplex PCR assay. TCRdb stores this immuneACCESS table with in-frame sequences only. Part of the clones is absent; in the studies checked, under half of the shortfall reflects unresolved V genes, and no reason is known for the rest. The sample table holds some 10,000 clones, of which approximately 80% were seen once. Of the sample, under 50% is held by the ten largest clones. Material for sequencing was CD8+ T cells sorted from blood. These receptors all come from a man aged 60 to 75 in good health.

The rearrangement joins TRBV7-9 to TRBJ1-1, with TRBD1 identical over 11 bases. The CDR3 has 14 amino acids. Germline V CDR1 and CDR2: SEHNR, FQNEAQ (reference sequence). V shed 4 bases, J shed 6 bases, and the junction held 4 bases outside the gene matches. CDR3 coding DNA: TGTGCCAGCAGCTGGGGACAGGGGGGCGCTGAAGCTTTCTTT. It is translated as CASSWGQGGAEAFF.

Only a few counts were recorded for this clone. CDR3 amino acids: CASSQTGNEQYF. CDR3 DNA sequence: TGTGCCAGCAGCCAGACAGGGAACGAGCAGTACTTC. The gene calls are TRBV9 and TRBJ2-7, with TRBD1 identical over 7 bases. Unmatched junction bases numbered 3, after V lost 4 bases and J lost 5 bases. CDR1 is SGDLS, CDR2 YYNGEE, per germline. CDR3 length: 12 amino acids. Looking up the rest from reference TRBV9 and TRBJ2-7 gives the full variable domain: DSGVTQTPKHLITATGQRVTLRCSPRSGDLSVYWYQQSLDQGLQFLIQYYNGEERAKGNILERFSAQQFPDLHSELNLSSLELGDSALYFCASSQTGNEQYFGPGTRLTVT.

The V gene is TRBV11-2, the J gene TRBJ2-7; D not certain. Germline CDR1 is SGHAT and CDR2 is FQNNGV. This CDR3 is 14 amino acids long. Trimming removed 1 base at V and 2 bases at J, with 9 bases between. CDR3 in DNA: TGTGCCAGCAGCTTAGGGGCAGGCCCCTACGAGCAGTACTTC. Protein: CASSLGAGPYEQYF. The full variable domain, rest sourced from reference TRBV11-2 and TRBJ2-7, is EAGVAQSPRYKIIEKRQSVAFWCNPISGHATLYWYQQILGQGPKLLIQFQNNGVVDDSQLPKDRFSAERLKGVDSTLKIQPAKLEDSAVYLCASSLGAGPYEQYFGPGTRLTVT.

In its sample, this clone was seen a few times. A read error may produce the germline difference seen at one junction end. The chain combines TRBV11-2 with TRBJ1-1; D uncertain. Looked up from germline, CDR1 is SGHAT and CDR2 is FQNNGV. The CDR3 runs to 13 residues. This CDR3 is CASSLGAGFDALF. The CDR3 nucleotides read TGTGCCAGCAGCTTAGGGGCGGGGTTCGATGCTCTCTTT. Full variable domain (outside the CDR3, taken from reference TRBV11-2 and TRBJ1-1): EAGVAQSPRYKIIEKRQSVAFWCNPISGHATLYWYQQILGQGPKLLIQFQNNGVVDDSQLPKDRFSAERLKGVDSTLKIQPAKLEDSAVYLCASSLGAGFDALFGQGTRLTVV.

This chain links TRBV9 with TRBJ2-7, with D possibly TRBD2 on 6 matching bases. The CDR3 totals 13 residues. From germline, CDR1 is SGDLS and CDR2 YYNGEE. Trimming pared 3 bases from V and 3 bases from J, leaving 10 bases between. Here the CDR3 reads CASSAGEIYEQYF. CDR3 coding DNA: TGTGCCAGCAGCGCGGGGGAGATCTACGAGCAGTACTTC.

The count of this clone is one. The chain links TRBV2 to TRBJ2-4; 7 bases line up with TRBD1. This CDR3 has 17 amino acids. The junction had 11 bases not matched to a gene; V was cut back by 6 bases and J by 0 bases. Germline V gene sequence: CDR1 SNHLY, CDR2 FYNNEI. CDR3 DNA sequence: TGTGCCAGCAGGGCTACAGTAGGGGGCGCAGCCAAAAACATTCAGTACTTC. Translated: CASRATVGGAAKNIQYF.

The J gene is TRBJ2-2, the V gene TRBV7-8, with a possible D match to TRBD1 (5 bases). This CDR3 is 15 amino acids long. The germline CDR1 and CDR2 sequences are SGHVS and FQNEAQ. V gave up 1 base and J gave up 5 bases, with 11 bases separating them. CDR3 loop: CASSLGAGPTGELFF. DNA of the CDR3: TGTGCCAGCAGCTTAGGGGCAGGGCCGACCGGGGAGCTGTTTTTT.

V usage is TRBV7-9 and J usage is TRBJ2-1; 9 positions agree with TRBD2. J was trimmed by 1 base and V by 4 bases; bases with no gene match: 11. The CDR3 is made up of 18 amino acids. Germline values: CDR1 SEHNR, CDR2 FQNEAQ (reference sequence). CDR3 coding DNA: TGTGCCAGCAGCTATATAGCGGGAGTGGATCAATCCTACAATGAGCAGTTCTTC. It translates to CASSYIAGVDQSYNEQFF.

This chain joins TRBV9 and TRBJ2-5; 12 nucleotides align to TRBD2. The CDR3 consists of 16 residues. CDR1 and CDR2 (germline): SGDLS, YYNGEE. J gave up 4 bases and V 4 bases, and 8 bases lay outside the gene matches. The CDR3 protein is CASSPRPGLAGETQYF. Here the CDR3 DNA reads TGTGCCAGCAGCCCCCGTCCGGGACTAGCGGGAGAGACCCAGTACTTC.

The chain couples TRBV29-1 to TRBJ2-3; TRBD2 matches at 7 bases. V gave up 1 base and J gave up 2 bases; unmatched junction bases: 9. Germline loops: CDR1 SQVTM, CDR2 ANQGSEA. The CDR3 spans 16 residues. The DNA for the CDR3 is TGCAGCGTTGAAGGGGGGGAGGGAGGAGACACAGATACGCAGTATTTT. It specifies CSVEGGEGGDTDTQYF.

The chain joins TRBV7-9 to TRBJ1-2; perhaps TRBD1 as D (5 bases). This CDR3 has 15 amino acids. Germline V gene lookup returns CDR1 SEHNR and CDR2 FQNEAQ (reference sequence). V shed 1 base and J shed 6 bases, with 15 bases lying between them. The CDR3 loop is CASSLVGLGTHGYTF. Written as DNA, the CDR3 is TGTGCCAGCAGCTTAGTTGGCCTAGGGACCCATGGCTACACCTTC.

This clone was picked up a small number of times. The genes are TRBV7-2 and TRBJ2-1; D is ambiguous. Germline V lookup: CDR1 SGHTA, CDR2 FQGNSA. This CDR3 region has 13 residues. Trimming removed 2 bases from V and 5 bases from J, with 7 bases in between. CDR3 nucleotide sequence: TGTGCCAGCAGCTTATCTCCCAACAATGAGCAGTTCTTC. It encodes CASSLSPNNEQFF. The variable domain in full, completed from reference TRBV7-2 and TRBJ2-1, reads GAGVSQSPSNKVTEKGKDVELRCDPISGHTALYWYRQSLGQGLEFLIYFQGNSAPDKSGLPSDRFSAERTGGSVSTLTIQRTQQEDSAVYLCASSLSPNNEQFFGPGTRLTVL.

V usage is TRBV28 and J usage is TRBJ2-5, with 10 bases matching TRBD2. Germline CDR1 is MDHEN and CDR2 is SYDVKM. V shed 7 bases, J shed 4 bases, and the junction held 6 bases outside the gene matches. This CDR3 region has 14 residues. CDR3 nucleotides: TGTGCCAGCACCCCGGGACTAGCGCGAGAGACCCAGTACTTC. Translation: CASTPGLARETQYF.

V gene TRBV4-2 combines with J gene TRBJ2-7; 12 nucleotides line up with TRBD2. CDR3 length equals 17 residues. The germline V gene encodes CDR1 LGHNA and CDR2 YNFKEQ. Losses at the gene ends were 0 bases for V and 5 bases for J; bases not matched to a gene: 8. The CDR3, as DNA: TGTGCCAGCAGCCAAGACGGTCTAGCGGGGGGGCCCAACGAGCAGTACTTC. Protein: CASSQDGLAGGPNEQYF.

This chain joins TRBV27 and TRBJ2-1, with D possibly TRBD2 on 6 matching bases. The CDR3 length is 13 residues. Per the germline V gene, CDR1 is MNHEY and CDR2 is SMNVEV (reference sequence). Trimming removed 4 bases at V and 10 bases at J, with 14 bases between. The CDR3 loop reads CASSWDSGDEQFF. As DNA, the CDR3 is TGTGCCAGCAGTTGGGATAGCGGAGACGAGCAGTTCTTC.

The J gene is TRBJ2-5, the V gene TRBV18, with 8 nucleotides matching TRBD2. The CDR3 is 14 amino acids. In germline, CDR1 is KGHSH, CDR2 LQKENI. The V gene end was trimmed by 4 bases and the J gene end by 4 bases; junction bases not matched to a gene: 5. Written as DNA, the CDR3 is TGTGCCAGCTCACTCCGGGAGGGTCCAGAGACCCAGTACTTC. Translated, it gives CASSLREGPETQYF.

The chain joins TRBV4-3 to TRBJ1-1; D is ambiguous. Between the trimmed V and J ends, which lost 0 bases and 1 base, there was a span of 6 bases. CDR1 is LGHNA and CDR2 is YSLEER in the germline V gene. This CDR3 has 14 residues. In DNA, the CDR3 is TGCGCCAGCAGCCAAGATTCCGGGAACACTGAAGCTTTCTTT. This codes for CASSQDSGNTEAFF.

V is TRBV4-3 and J is TRBJ2-7, with 11 bases lining up with TRBD2. This CDR3 has 16 amino acids. CDR1 and CDR2 from the germline V gene are LGHNA and YSLEER. The trim removed 2 bases at V and 0 bases at J, leaving 3 bases unmatched. CDR3 region: CASSQRLAGSSYEQYF. The CDR3 region has the DNA TGCGCCAGCAGCCAACGACTAGCGGGAAGCTCCTACGAGCAGTACTTC.

The chain carries TRBV7-9 and TRBJ1-4; D might be TRBD1 (6 bases). V was shortened by 4 bases and J by 8 bases, with 11 bases between the two germline ends. Per the germline V gene, CDR1 is SEHNR and CDR2 is FQNEAQ (reference sequence). The CDR3 is 13 residues long. DNA for the CDR3: TGTGCCAGCAGCTCCGGGGGGCGAGAAAAACTGTTTTTT. This gives the protein CASSSGGREKLFF.

The chain uses TRBV11-2 and TRBJ2-2; D possibly corresponds to TRBD2 (6 bases). This CDR3 region has 14 residues. Trimming cost V 7 bases and J 5 bases, with 14 bases left between them. Germline values: CDR1 SGHAT, CDR2 FQNNGV. CDR3 coding DNA: TGTGCCAGCACCCGGGCCGCGGGAACCGGGGAGCTGTTTTTT. Its protein is CASTRAAGTGELFF.

The chain links TRBV2 to TRBJ2-1; D remains ambiguous. V dropped 2 bases and J dropped 6 bases, with 5 bases sitting between them. Germline CDR1 is SNHLY and CDR2 is FYNNEI. The CDR3 is 12 residues long. CDR3 coding DNA: TGTGCCAGCAGTGAACCGACCAATGAGCAGTTCTTC. Residues: CASSEPTNEQFF. Based on the CDR3 plus reference TRBV2 and TRBJ2-1, the full variable domain is EPEVTQTPSHQVTQMGQEVILRCVPISNHLYFYWYRQILGQKVEFLVSFYNNEISEKSEIFDDQFSVERPDGSNFTLKIRSTKLEDSAMYFCASSEPTNEQFFGPGTRLTVL.